This T cell receptor (beta chain) derives from a study of T-cell reconstitution after alpha-beta-depleted transplantation in children. This sample's TCRbeta library carried unique molecular identifier barcodes. TCRdb analysed the PCR reads with MiXCR anew, one entry per CDR3 protein. The profile shows roughly 220,000 distinct CDR3 sequences, around 12% of them singletons. In its sample, this clonotype was seen a few times. This TCR was sampled from a human donor who donated a stem cell graft to a child with acute lymphoblastic leukemia. This specimen consisted of PBMCs from the stem cell graft donor, obtained from the stem cell graft.

The CDR3 sequence is CASSPIGGRREQYF. CDR3 coding DNA: TGTGCCAGCAGCCCCATTGGGGGCCGGCGCGAGCAGTACTTC. This chain links TRBV11-2 with TRBJ2-7; maybe TRBD1 (6 bases). The CDR3 consists of 14 residues. Deletions cut 5 bases from V and 6 bases from J, with 17 bases between. Germline CDR1 reads SGHAT; CDR2 reads FQNNGV.